These 4 T cell receptor beta chains were sequenced from one sample in a study of T cells in Graves' hyperthyroidism and ophthalmopathy. TCR beta CDR3 regions were amplified from RNA. Primed by the HTBI set, a first-round RT-PCR was run on the TCR CDR3. One entry per CDR3 protein, called by TCRdb with MiXCR from the multiplex PCR reads. This table has roughly 110,000 distinct CDR3 sequences, approximately 16% appearing once. Specimen: blood. These receptor sequences come from a woman aged 45 to 65 with Graves' hyperthyroidism.

This clonotype appeared many times. The chain carries TRBV24-1 and TRBJ2-1, with 9 bases fitting TRBD2. Per the germline V gene, CDR1 is KGHDR and CDR2 is SFDVKD. The CDR3 extends over 17 amino acids. The J segment lost 9 bases and the V segment lost 4 bases, leaving 15 bases of the junction unmatched. The CDR3 region is CATSEESPGLAYFEQFF. The CDR3 region has the DNA TGTGCCACCAGTGAGGAGTCTCCGGGACTAGCCTATTTTGAGCAGTTCTTC.

This clonotype was seen only once. The CDR3: CASLLGDWNTEAFF. As DNA, the CDR3 is TGTGCCAGCCTCTTGGGCGATTGGAACACTGAAGCTTTCTTT. The rearrangement joins TRBV7-9 to TRBJ1-1; no definite D call. Germline V CDR1 and CDR2: SEHNR, FQNEAQ (reference sequence). The CDR3 extends over 14 amino acids. The V and J ends lost 8 bases and 1 base respectively, with 14 bases between them.

V gene TRBV19 combines with J gene TRBJ2-1; 8 positions match TRBD2. There are 16 residues in the CDR3. With 6 bases clipped from V and 3 bases from J, the junction kept 10 bases outside the gene matches. CDR1 is LNHDA and CDR2 is SQIVND in the germline V gene (reference sequence). The CDR3 sequence is CASSNHGLASYNEQFF. DNA for the CDR3: TGTGCCAGTAGCAACCACGGACTAGCAAGCTACAATGAGCAGTTCTTC. Looking up the rest from reference TRBV19 and TRBJ2-1 gives the full variable domain: DGGITQSPKYLFRKEGQNVTLSCEQNLNHDAMYWYRQDPGQGLRLIYYSQIVNDFQKGDIAEGYSVSREKKESFPLTVTSAQKNPTAFYLCASSNHGLASYNEQFFGPGTRLTVL.

This clonotype was picked up many times. The gene calls are TRBV10-3 and TRBJ2-6, with 9 bases fitting TRBD1. Trimming cost V 6 bases and J 1 base; bases outside gene matches: 4. CDR3 length: 16 residues. The germline CDR1 and CDR2 sequences are ENHRY and SYGVKD. The CDR3 reads CAIRSDRGSGANVLTF. For the CDR3, the DNA is TGTGCCATCAGGTCCGACAGGGGGTCTGGGGCCAACGTCCTGACTTTC.